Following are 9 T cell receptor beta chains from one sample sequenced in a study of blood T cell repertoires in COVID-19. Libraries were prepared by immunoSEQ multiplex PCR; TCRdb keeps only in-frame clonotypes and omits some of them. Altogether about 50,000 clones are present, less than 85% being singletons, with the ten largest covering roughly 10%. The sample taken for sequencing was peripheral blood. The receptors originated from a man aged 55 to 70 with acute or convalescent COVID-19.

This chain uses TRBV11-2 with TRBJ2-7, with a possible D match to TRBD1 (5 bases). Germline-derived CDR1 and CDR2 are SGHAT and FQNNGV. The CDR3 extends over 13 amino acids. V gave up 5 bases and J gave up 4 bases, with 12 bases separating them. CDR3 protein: CASSPRTGYEQYF. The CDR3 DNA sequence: TGTGCCAGCAGCCCCCGTACAGGATACGAGCAGTACTTC. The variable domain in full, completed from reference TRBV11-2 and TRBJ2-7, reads EAGVAQSPRYKIIEKRQSVAFWCNPISGHATLYWYQQILGQGPKLLIQFQNNGVVDDSQLPKDRFSAERLKGVDSTLKIQPAKLEDSAVYLCASSPRTGYEQYFGPGTRLTVT.

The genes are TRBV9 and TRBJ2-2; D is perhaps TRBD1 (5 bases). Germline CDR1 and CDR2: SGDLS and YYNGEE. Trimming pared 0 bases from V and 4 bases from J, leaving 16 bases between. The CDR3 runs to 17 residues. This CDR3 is CASSVEVRVALTGELFF. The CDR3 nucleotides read TGTGCCAGCAGCGTAGAGGTCAGGGTTGCCCTCACCGGGGAGCTGTTTTTT. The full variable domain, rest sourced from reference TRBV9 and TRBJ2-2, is DSGVTQTPKHLITATGQRVTLRCSPRSGDLSVYWYQQSLDQGLQFLIQYYNGEERAKGNILERFSAQQFPDLHSELNLSSLELGDSALYFCASSVEVRVALTGELFFGEGSRLTVL.

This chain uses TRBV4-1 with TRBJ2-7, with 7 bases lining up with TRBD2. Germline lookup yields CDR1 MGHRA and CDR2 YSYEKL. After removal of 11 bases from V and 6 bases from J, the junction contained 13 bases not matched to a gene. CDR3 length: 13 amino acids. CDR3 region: CASSPWEGGEQYF. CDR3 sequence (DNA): TGCGCCTCCTCTCCATGGGAGGGAGGCGAGCAGTACTTC.

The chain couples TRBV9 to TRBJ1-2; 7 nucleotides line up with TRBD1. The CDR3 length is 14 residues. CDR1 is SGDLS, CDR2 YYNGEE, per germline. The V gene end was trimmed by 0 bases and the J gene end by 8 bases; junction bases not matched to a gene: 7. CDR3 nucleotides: TGTGCCAGCAGCGTAGATACAGGGGCTGGGGGCTACACCTTC. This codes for CASSVDTGAGGYTF.

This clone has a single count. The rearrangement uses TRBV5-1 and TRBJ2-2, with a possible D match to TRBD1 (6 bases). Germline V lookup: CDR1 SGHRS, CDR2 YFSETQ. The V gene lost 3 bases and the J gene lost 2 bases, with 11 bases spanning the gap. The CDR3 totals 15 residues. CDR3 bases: TGCGCCAGCAGCTGGCCGGGACAAAACACCGGGGAGCTGTTTTTT. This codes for CASSWPGQNTGELFF.

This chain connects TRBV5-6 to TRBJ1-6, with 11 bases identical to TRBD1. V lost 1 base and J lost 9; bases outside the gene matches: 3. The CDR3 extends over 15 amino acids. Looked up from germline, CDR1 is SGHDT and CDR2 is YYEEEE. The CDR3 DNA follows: TGTGCCAGCAGCTTGCCGGGACAGGGGGTTTCACCCCTCCACTTT. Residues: CASSLPGQGVSPLHF.

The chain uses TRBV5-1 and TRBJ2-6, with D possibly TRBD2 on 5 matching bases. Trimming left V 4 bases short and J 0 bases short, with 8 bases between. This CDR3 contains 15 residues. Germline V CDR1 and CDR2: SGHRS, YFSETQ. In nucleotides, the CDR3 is TGCGCCAGCAGCCGAGAGGGCTCTGGGGCCAACGTCCTGACTTTC. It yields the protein CASSREGSGANVLTF.

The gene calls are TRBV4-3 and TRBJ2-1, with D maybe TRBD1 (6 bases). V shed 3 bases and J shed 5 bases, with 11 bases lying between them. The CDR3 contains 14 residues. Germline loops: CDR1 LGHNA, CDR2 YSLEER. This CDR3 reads CASSQFYRDNEQFF. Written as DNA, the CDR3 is TGCGCCAGCAGCCAGTTCTACAGGGACAATGAGCAGTTCTTC.

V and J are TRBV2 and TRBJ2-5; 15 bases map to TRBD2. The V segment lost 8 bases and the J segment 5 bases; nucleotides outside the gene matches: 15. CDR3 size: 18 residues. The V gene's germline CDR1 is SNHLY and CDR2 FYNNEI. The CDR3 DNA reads TGTGCCAGCGCTGGGACTAGCGGGGGGCAACCCCTTGGGGAGACCCAGTACTTC. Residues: CASAGTSGGQPLGETQYF.